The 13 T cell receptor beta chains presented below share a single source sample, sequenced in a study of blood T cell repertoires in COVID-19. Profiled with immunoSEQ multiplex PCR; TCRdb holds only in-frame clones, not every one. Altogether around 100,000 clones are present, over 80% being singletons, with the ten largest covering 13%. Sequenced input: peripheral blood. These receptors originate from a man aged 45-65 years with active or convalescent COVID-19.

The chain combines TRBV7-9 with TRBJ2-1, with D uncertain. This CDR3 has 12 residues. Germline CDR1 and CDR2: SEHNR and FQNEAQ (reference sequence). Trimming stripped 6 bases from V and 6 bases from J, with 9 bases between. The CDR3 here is CASSPSVNEQFF. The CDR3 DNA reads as TGTGCCAGCAGTCCGAGCGTCAATGAGCAGTTCTTC. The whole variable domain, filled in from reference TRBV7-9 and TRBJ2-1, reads DTGVSQNPRHKITKRGQNVTFRCDPISEHNRLYWYRQTLGQGPEFLTYFQNEAQLEKSRLLSDRFSAERPKGSFSTLEIQRTEQGDSAMYLCASSPSVNEQFFGPGTRLTVL.

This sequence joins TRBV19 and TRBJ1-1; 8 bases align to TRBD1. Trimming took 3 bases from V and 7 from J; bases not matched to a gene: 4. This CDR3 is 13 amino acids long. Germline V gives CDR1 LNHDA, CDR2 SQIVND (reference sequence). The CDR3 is CASSMTGAGEAFF. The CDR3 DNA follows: TGTGCCAGTAGTATGACAGGGGCGGGTGAAGCTTTCTTT.

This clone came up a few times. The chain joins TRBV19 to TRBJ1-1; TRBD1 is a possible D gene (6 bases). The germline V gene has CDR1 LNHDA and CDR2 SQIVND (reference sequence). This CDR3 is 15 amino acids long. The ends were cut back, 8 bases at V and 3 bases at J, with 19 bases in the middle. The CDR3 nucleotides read TGTGCCAGTTCGAACACAGGGAGCTTGCACACTGAAGCTTTCTTT. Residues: CASSNTGSLHTEAFF. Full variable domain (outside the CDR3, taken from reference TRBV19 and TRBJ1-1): DGGITQSPKYLFRKEGQNVTLSCEQNLNHDAMYWYRQDPGQGLRLIYYSQIVNDFQKGDIAEGYSVSREKKESFPLTVTSAQKNPTAFYLCASSNTGSLHTEAFFGQGTRLTVV.

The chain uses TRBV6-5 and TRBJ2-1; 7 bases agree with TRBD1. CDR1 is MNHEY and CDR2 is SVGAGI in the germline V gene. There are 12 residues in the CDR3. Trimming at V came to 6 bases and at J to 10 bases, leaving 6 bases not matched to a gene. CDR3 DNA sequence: TGTGCCAGCAGACTACAGGGGCCCGAGCAGTTCTTC. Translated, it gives CASRLQGPEQFF.

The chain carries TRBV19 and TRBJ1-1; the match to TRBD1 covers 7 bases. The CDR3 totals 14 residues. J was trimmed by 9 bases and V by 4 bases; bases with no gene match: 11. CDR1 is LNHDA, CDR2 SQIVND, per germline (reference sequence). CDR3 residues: CASSSLGTEEKAFF. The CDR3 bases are TGTGCCAGTAGTAGTTTAGGGACAGAGGAAAAAGCTTTCTTT.

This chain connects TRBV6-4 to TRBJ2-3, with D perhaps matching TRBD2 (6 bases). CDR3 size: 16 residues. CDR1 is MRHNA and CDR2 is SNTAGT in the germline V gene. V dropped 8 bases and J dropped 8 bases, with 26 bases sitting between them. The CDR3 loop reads CASAPQGLGSGGTQYF. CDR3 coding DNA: TGTGCCAGCGCGCCCCAGGGACTGGGGTCGGGTGGTACGCAGTATTTT.

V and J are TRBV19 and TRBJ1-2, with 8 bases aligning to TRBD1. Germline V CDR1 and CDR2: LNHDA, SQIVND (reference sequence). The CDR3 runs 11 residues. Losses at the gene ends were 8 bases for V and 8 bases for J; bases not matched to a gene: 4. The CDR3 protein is CASGQGGGYTF. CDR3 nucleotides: TGTGCCAGTGGACAGGGAGGCGGCTACACCTTC.

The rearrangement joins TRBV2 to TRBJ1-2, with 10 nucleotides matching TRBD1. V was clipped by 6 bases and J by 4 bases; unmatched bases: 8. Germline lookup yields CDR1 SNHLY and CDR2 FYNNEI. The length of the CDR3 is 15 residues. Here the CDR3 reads CASRERQGAGYGYTF. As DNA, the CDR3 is TGTGCCAGCAGAGAACGACAGGGGGCAGGCTATGGCTACACCTTC.

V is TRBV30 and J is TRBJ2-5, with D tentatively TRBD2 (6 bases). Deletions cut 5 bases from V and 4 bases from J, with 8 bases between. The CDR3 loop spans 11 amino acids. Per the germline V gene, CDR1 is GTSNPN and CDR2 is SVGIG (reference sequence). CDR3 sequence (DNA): TGTGCCTGGGCTAGCGCAGAGACCCAGTACTTC. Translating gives CAWASAETQYF.

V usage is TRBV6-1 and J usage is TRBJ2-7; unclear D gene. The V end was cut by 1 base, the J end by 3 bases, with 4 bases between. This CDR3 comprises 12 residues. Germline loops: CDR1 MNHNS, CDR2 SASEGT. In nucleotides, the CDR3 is TGTGCCAGCAGTGAAGTCTTCTACGAGCAGTACTTC. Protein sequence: CASSEVFYEQYF.

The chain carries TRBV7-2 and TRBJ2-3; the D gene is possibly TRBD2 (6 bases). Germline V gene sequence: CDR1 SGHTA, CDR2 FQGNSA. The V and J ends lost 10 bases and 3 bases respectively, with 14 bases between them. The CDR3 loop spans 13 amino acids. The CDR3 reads CAMSSAKTDTQYF. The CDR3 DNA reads TGTGCCATGTCTAGCGCGAAAACAGATACGCAGTATTTT.

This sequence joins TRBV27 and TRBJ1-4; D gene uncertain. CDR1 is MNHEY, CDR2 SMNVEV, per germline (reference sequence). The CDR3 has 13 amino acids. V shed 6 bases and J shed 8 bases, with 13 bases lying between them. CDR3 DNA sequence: TGTGCCAGCAGCGCACTACTAGGAGAAAAACTGTTTTTT. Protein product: CASSALLGEKLFF.

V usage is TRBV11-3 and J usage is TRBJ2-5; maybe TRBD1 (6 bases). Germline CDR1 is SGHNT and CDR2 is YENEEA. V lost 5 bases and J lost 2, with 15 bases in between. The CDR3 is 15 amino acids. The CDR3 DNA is TGTGCCAGCAGCCAGTTCGGGACAAGGCAAGAGACCCAGTACTTC. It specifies CASSQFGTRQETQYF.